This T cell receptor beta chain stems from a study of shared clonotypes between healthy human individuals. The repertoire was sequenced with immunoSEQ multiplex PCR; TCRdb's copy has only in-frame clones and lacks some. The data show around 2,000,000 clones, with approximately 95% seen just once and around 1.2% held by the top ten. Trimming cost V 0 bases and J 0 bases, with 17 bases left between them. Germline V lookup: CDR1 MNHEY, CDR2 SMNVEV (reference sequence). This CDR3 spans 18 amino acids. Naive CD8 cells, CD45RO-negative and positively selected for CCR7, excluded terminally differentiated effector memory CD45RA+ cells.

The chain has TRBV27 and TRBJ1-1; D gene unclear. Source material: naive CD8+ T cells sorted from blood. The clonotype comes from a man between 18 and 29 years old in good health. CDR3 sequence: CASSLSVVTGFMNTEAFF. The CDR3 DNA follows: TGTGCCAGCAGTTTATCGGTGGTCACGGGGTTCATGAACACTGAAGCTTTCTTT.